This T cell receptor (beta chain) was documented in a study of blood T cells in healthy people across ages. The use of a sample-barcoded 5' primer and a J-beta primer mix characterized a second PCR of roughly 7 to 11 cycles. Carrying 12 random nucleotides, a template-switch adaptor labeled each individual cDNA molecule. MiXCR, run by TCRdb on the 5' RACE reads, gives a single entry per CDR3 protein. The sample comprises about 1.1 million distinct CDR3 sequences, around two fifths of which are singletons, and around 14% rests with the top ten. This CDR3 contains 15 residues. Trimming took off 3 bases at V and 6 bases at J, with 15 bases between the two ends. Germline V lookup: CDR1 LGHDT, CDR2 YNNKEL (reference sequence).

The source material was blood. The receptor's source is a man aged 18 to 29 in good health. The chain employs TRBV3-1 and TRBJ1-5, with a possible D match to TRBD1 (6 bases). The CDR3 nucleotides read TGTGCCAGCAGCCATCGTCGGCAGGGGCCTCAGCCCCAGCATTTT. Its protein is CASSHRRQGPQPQHF.